One and the same sample provided the 16 T cell receptor beta chains below, sequenced in a study of T-cell reconstitution after alpha-beta-depleted transplantation in children (TCRdb year 2016). The sample's treatment or condition, from its label and the paper: allogeneic hematopoietic cell transplantation with graft depleted of TCRalphabeta T cells and CD19 B cells. Library creation used PCR. Instrument on record: Illumina HiSeq 2500. TCR libraries were prepared with molecular barcoding, using unique molecular identifiers to normalize TCRbeta repertoire quantification. Starting from the raw public reads, TCRdb applied fastp trimming at Q25, assembled clones with MiXCR and retained in-frame beta chains. Identical CDR3 protein sequences are pooled into one entry, listed with their most common genes and DNA. Present in this sample are fewer than 250,000 distinct CDR3 sequences, roughly 8.2% of which were seen just once. In total, the top ten clones hold 5% to 8% of the sample.

The sequences come from PBMCs, mostly from graft donor cells, collected 180 days after TCRalphabeta/CD19-depleted stem cell transplant. The origin of the receptors is a male patient younger than 18 who had a stem cell transplant for acute lymphoblastic leukemia, so the T cells may come from the graft donor.

The table lists this clonotype with many counts. The chain employs TRBV5-1 and TRBJ1-1; tentatively, D is TRBD1 (6 bases). The germline V and J ends were trimmed by 3 bases and 4 bases, with 16 bases remaining between them. In germline, CDR1 is SGHRS, CDR2 YFSETQ. This CDR3 has 15 amino acids. Here the CDR3 reads CASSSSGAPGTEAFF. Here the CDR3 DNA reads TGCGCCAGCAGCTCCTCGGGGGCCCCAGGCACTGAAGCTTTCTTT.

This clonotype turned up a few times. The gene calls are TRBV28 and TRBJ2-5; D is possibly TRBD2 (5 bases). Germline CDR1 MDHEN, CDR2 SYDVKM. V was pared by 2 bases and J by 1 base, with 14 bases between. The CDR3 consists of 16 residues. CDR3 region: CASSLEGPYSQETQYF. The CDR3 DNA sequence: TGTGCCAGCAGTTTAGAGGGCCCCTATTCCCAAGAGACCCAGTACTTC.

This clonotype was counted at least ten times. The chain couples TRBV19 to TRBJ2-1, with D perhaps matching TRBD2 (5 bases). This CDR3 comprises 11 residues. The V and J ends lost 2 bases and 10 bases respectively, with 6 bases between them. Per the germline V gene, CDR1 is LNHDA and CDR2 is SQIVND (reference sequence). The CDR3 loop reads CASSIRGEQFF. CDR3 in DNA: TGTGCCAGTAGTATACGAGGGGAGCAGTTCTTC.

The sample holds a few counts of this clonotype. This rearrangement joins TRBV6-1 to TRBJ2-7, with 8 bases lining up with TRBD1. The CDR3 is 16 amino acids. With 7 bases clipped from V and 5 bases from J, the junction kept 16 bases outside the gene matches. Germline V gene data show CDR1 as MNHNS and CDR2 as SASEGT. The CDR3 spells CASTRKRTGKGHEQYF. The CDR3 DNA reads as TGTGCCAGCACCAGAAAACGGACAGGGAAGGGCCACGAGCAGTACTTC.

This clonotype was detected many times. CDR3 amino acids: CASSHPNRGTACSSNQPQHF. The CDR3, as DNA: TGCGCCAGCAGCCACCCTAACCGGGGGACAGCGTGTTCTAGCAATCAGCCCCAGCATTTT. This rearrangement joins TRBV4-3 to TRBJ1-5, with TRBD1 matching over 7 bases. Germline assignment: CDR1 LGHNA and CDR2 YSLEER. CDR3 length: 20 amino acids. With 3 bases clipped from V and 0 bases from J, the junction kept 17 bases outside the gene matches.

A word on this clonotype: Given a much more abundant clone one base away, this may be a read error. As DNA, the CDR3 is TGTGCCAGCGGTTCAAGGACTCACCATACGCAGTATTTT. Amino acid sequence: CASGSRTHHTQYF. The chain carries TRBV6-2 or TRBV6-3 and TRBJ2-3, with D maybe TRBD2 (5 bases). CDR1 is MNHEY, CDR2 SVGEGT, per germline. The CDR3 loop spans 13 amino acids. The V gene lost 8 bases and the J gene lost 7 bases, with 16 bases spanning the gap.

The genes are TRBV20-1 and TRBJ2-3; 10 bases match TRBD2. V lost 1 base to trimming and J lost 0 bases; unmatched junction nucleotides: 7. CDR1 DFQATT and CDR2 SNEGSKA come from the germline V gene (reference sequence). This CDR3 region has 17 residues. The CDR3 nucleotides are TGCAGTGCTAGAGCCCTAATTAGCGGGGGGAGCACAGATACGCAGTATTTT. Protein sequence: CSARALISGGSTDTQYF.

This clonotype was observed many times. The chain is built from TRBV9 and TRBJ2-3; 7 bases map to TRBD2. CDR3 length: 16 amino acids. Germline loops: CDR1 SGDLS, CDR2 YYNGEE. V was clipped by 0 bases and J by 5 bases; unmatched bases: 9. The CDR3 loop is CASSVAASGLRDTQYF. CDR3 DNA: TGTGCCAGCAGCGTAGCGGCTAGCGGTCTTCGAGATACGCAGTATTTT.

This clonotype occurred many times. V usage is TRBV5-1 and J usage is TRBJ1-2; 10 bases are a match to TRBD1. Germline values: CDR1 SGHRS, CDR2 YFSETQ. V was pared by 0 bases and J by 6 bases, with 11 bases of the junction left unmatched. CDR3 length equals 17 residues. The chain's CDR3 is CASSLAGTGVPSDGYTF. CDR3 nucleotide sequence: TGCGCCAGCAGCTTGGCCGGGACAGGGGTTCCCTCGGATGGCTACACCTTC.

In its sample, this clonotype was seen many times. The chain uses TRBV9 and TRBJ2-5, with D perhaps TRBD2 (5 bases). Germline V CDR1 and CDR2: SGDLS, YYNGEE. CDR3 length equals 14 residues. The germline V and J ends were trimmed by 0 bases and 5 bases, with 11 bases remaining between them. The CDR3 loop is CASSVDPGTETQYF. CDR3 DNA: TGTGCCAGCAGCGTAGATCCGGGAACGGAGACCCAGTACTTC.

As regards this clonotype: A much larger clone differs by one base, so this may be a read error. CDR3 DNA sequence: TGTGCCAGCAGTCCGTTCGGGGGCCCCTTGGACACCGGGGAGCTGTTTTTT. Amino acids: CASSPFGGPLDTGELFF. The J gene is TRBJ2-2, the V gene TRBV28; D possibly uses TRBD1 or TRBD2 (6 bases each). Trimming took off 5 bases at V and 3 bases at J, with 19 bases between the two ends. The CDR3 runs 17 residues. Germline assignment: CDR1 MDHEN and CDR2 SYDVKM.

In its sample, this clonotype was seen many times. For the CDR3, the DNA is TGTGCCAGCAGCCCCGGGGGGGAGGGGACGAAGAAGACCCAGTACTTC. Translating it yields CASSPGGEGTKKTQYF. The chain has TRBV5-4 and TRBJ2-5; 8 nucleotides align to TRBD2. V trimming: 4 bases; J trimming: 6 bases; junction bases outside the gene matches: 14. CDR1 is SGHNT, CDR2 YYREEE, per germline (reference sequence). CDR3 length: 16 residues.

This clonotype was seen more than once but under ten times. The rearrangement uses TRBV2 and TRBJ1-6, with a tentative D call TRBD1 (6 bases). V lost 7 bases, J lost 0 bases, and 10 bases lay in between. CDR3 size: 15 residues. The germline gives CDR1 SNHLY, CDR2 FYNNEI. The CDR3 bases are TGTGCCAGCACCGGACAGATCTCCTATAATTCACCCCTCCACTTT. Translating it yields CASTGQISYNSPLHF.

This clonotype was recorded at least ten times. The V call is TRBV29-1, the J call TRBJ1-1, with TRBD1 identical over 7 bases. After removal of 4 bases from V and 1 base from J, the junction contained 3 bases not matched to a gene. This CDR3 region has 13 residues. Germline CDR1 and CDR2: SQVTM and ANQGSEA. The CDR3 protein is CSVGGTANTEAFF. CDR3 DNA: TGCAGCGTTGGCGGGACAGCGAACACTGAAGCTTTCTTT. Supplemented by reference TRBV29-1 and TRBJ1-1, the full variable domain reads SAVISQKPSRDICQRGTSLTIQCQVDSQVTMMFWYRQQPGQSLTLIATANQGSEATYESGFVIDKFPISRPNLTFSTLTVSNMSPEDSSIYLCSVGGTANTEAFFGQGTRLTVV.

The rearrangement uses TRBV4-2 and TRBJ1-2; the match to TRBD1 covers 7 bases. The J segment lost 8 bases and the V segment lost 2 bases, leaving 8 bases of the junction unmatched. This CDR3 comprises 14 residues. CDR1 is LGHNA, CDR2 YNFKEQ, per germline. The CDR3 loop is CASSQYRGPLGYTF. CDR3 coding DNA: TGTGCCAGCAGCCAATACAGGGGTCCCCTGGGCTACACCTTC.

This clonotype was observed many times. Sequence at one end of the junction differs from germline and may be a read error. The gene calls are TRBV28 and TRBJ2-7, with D tentatively TRBD1 (6 bases). Germline CDR1 MDHEN, CDR2 SYDVKM. This CDR3 is built from 13 residues. Written as DNA, the CDR3 is TGTGCCAGCAGTTTCCCCGGACAGCTTCCGCCCATCTTC. Residues: CASSFPGQLPPIF.